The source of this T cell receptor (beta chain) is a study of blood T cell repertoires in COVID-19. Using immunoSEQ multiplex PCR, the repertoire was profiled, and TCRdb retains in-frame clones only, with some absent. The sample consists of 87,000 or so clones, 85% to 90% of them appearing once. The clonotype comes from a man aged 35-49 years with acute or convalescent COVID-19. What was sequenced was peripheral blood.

The CDR3 sequence: CATSMEPGQGYEQYF. The CDR3 DNA reads TGTGCCACCAGCATGGAACCGGGACAGGGATACGAGCAGTACTTC. The chain joins TRBV15 to TRBJ2-7; 9 nucleotides agree with TRBD1. The V gene end was trimmed by 4 bases and the J gene end by 4 bases; junction bases not matched to a gene: 8. In germline, CDR1 is LNHNV, CDR2 YYDKDF (reference sequence). The CDR3 is 15 amino acids.